The rows below give T cell receptor beta chains drawn from one sample of a study of blood T cell repertoires in COVID-19. TCRdb keeps only in-frame clones here, not all; method: immunoSEQ multiplex PCR. The table lists about 100,000 clones, just over 85% of them singletons. Sequenced input: peripheral blood. The receptors derive from a human donor in a cohort sampled during active COVID-19. CDR3s include the opening cysteine and the closing phenylalanine or tryptophan. A D gene is named only where the DNA matches it firmly. Clone size appears in some rows only: once, few, many, or a class for an expanded clone.

clone_size	d_call	v_call	j_call	cdr3_aa	cdr3_nt
.	.	TRBV7-2	TRBJ2-7	CASSVLSGSAYEQYF	TGTGCCAGCAGCGTCCTTAGCGGATCCGCCTACGAGCAGTACTTC
.	TRBD1	TRBV29-1	TRBJ2-7	CSVRQGHEQYF	TGCAGCGTTCGACAGGGGCACGAGCAGTACTTC
.	TRBD2	TRBV19	TRBJ2-5	CASTPGGGRQETQYF	TGTGCCAGTACTCCAGGTGGCGGGAGACAAGAGACCCAGTACTTC
.	TRBD2	TRBV13	TRBJ2-1	CASSLGGTSGDYNEQFF	TGTGCCAGCAGCTTAGGCGGGACTAGCGGAGATTACAATGAGCAGTTCTTC
few	.	TRBV5-1	TRBJ1-3	CASSLSQAGNTIYF	TGCGCCAGCAGCCTCAGTCAGGCTGGAAACACCATATATTTT
.	TRBD2	TRBV7-9	TRBJ2-1	CASAFGREPHNEQFF	TGTGCCAGCGCATTTGGGCGGGAGCCCCACAATGAGCAGTTCTTC
.	.	TRBV5-4	TRBJ2-3	CASHTPVGTDTQYF	TGTGCCAGCCATACCCCGGTGGGCACAGATACGCAGTATTTT
.	.	TRBV6-6	TRBJ2-6	CASTPADANVLTF	TGTGCCAGCACCCCCGCAGATGCCAACGTCCTGACTTTC
.	.	TRBV5-5	TRBJ2-5	CASGHGTIETQYF	TGTGCCAGCGGCCATGGGACAATAGAGACCCAGTACTTC
once	TRBD1	TRBV30	TRBJ2-1	CARGQGSSYNEQFF	TGTGCCCGTGGACAGGGGAGCTCCTACAATGAGCAGTTCTTC
.	.	TRBV5-6	TRBJ1-2	CASSLPVPYGYTF	TGTGCCAGCAGCTTGCCGGTCCCCTATGGCTACACCTTC
.	TRBD1	TRBV19	TRBJ2-6	CATRGPGTGEGDSGANVLTF	TGTGCCACCCGAGGTCCCGGGACAGGGGAAGGGGACTCTGGGGCCAACGTCCTGACTTTC
.	.	TRBV6-2/TRBV6-3	TRBJ2-7	CASSLAGSPGDEQYF	TGTGCCAGCAGCCTGGCCGGGAGTCCCGGGGACGAGCAGTACTTC
.	.	TRBV5-1	TRBJ2-3	CASSLVAAQLTDTQYF	TGCGCCAGCAGCTTGGTTGCGGCCCAATTGACAGATACGCAGTATTTT
.	.	TRBV19	TRBJ1-1	CASSLSRGHTEAFF	TGTGCCAGTAGTCTGAGCCGGGGTCACACTGAAGCTTTCTTT
.	.	TRBV28	TRBJ1-1	CASRAATGTNTEAFF	TGTGCCAGCAGAGCCGCGACAGGCACGAACACTGAAGCTTTCTTT
.	.	TRBV27	TRBJ2-5	CASTPDRLRETQYF	TGTGCCAGCACTCCCGACAGGCTCCGGGAGACCCAGTACTTC
.	.	TRBV19	TRBJ1-5	CASSKGLGDNQPQHF	TGTGCCAGTAGTAAGGGACTCGGAGACAATCAGCCCCAGCATTTT
.	TRBD2	TRBV5-1	TRBJ2-1	CASSLGSTSGSPEQFF	TGCGCCAGCAGCTTGGGCTCCACTAGCGGGAGTCCTGAGCAGTTCTTC
.	TRBD1	TRBV6-2/TRBV6-3	TRBJ1-5	CASSYLAGTGTGQPQHF	TGTGCCAGCAGTTACCTGGCCGGGACAGGGACGGGTCAGCCCCAGCATTTT
few	.	TRBV5-6	TRBJ2-7	CASSRVVSYEQYF	TGTGCCAGCAGCCGCGTTGTGTCCTACGAGCAGTACTTC
.	.	TRBV28	TRBJ1-2	CASSLTGGSYTF	TGTGCCAGCAGTTTAACAGGCGGGAGCTACACCTTC
.	.	TRBV28	TRBJ2-3	CASSLRPSDTQYF	TGTGCCAGCAGTTTGCGCCCGTCAGATACGCAGTATTTT
.	.	TRBV7-9	TRBJ2-7	CASVYSGASYEQYF	TGTGCCAGCGTGTACAGCGGTGCCTCCTACGAGCAGTACTTC
.	.	TRBV11-2	TRBJ2-2	CASSPHSGAGELFF	TGTGCCAGCAGCCCCCATTCGGGGGCCGGGGAGCTGTTTTTT
.	TRBD2	TRBV28	TRBJ2-7	CASSLRLAETYEQYF	TGTGCCAGCAGTTTAAGGCTAGCGGAAACCTACGAGCAGTACTTC
once	.	TRBV5-1	TRBJ2-7	CASSLEGGYYEQYF	TGCGCCAGCAGCTTGGAAGGAGGGTACTACGAGCAGTACTTC
.	.	TRBV21-1	TRBJ2-4	CASSKGGQREAKNIQYF	TGTGCCAGCAGCAAAGGAGGACAGCGAGAAGCCAAAAACATTCAGTACTTC
.	.	TRBV2	TRBJ1-5	CASSPQGRTQHF	TGTGCCAGCAGCCCACAGGGAAGAACCCAGCATTTT
.	TRBD1	TRBV3-1/TRBV3-2	TRBJ2-7	CASSQPHRPGQGRNEQYF	TGTGCCAGCAGCCAACCTCATAGACCGGGACAGGGAAGGAACGAGCAGTACTTC
.	.	TRBV6-2/TRBV6-3	TRBJ1-5	CASSYARNQPQHF	TGTGCCAGCAGTTACGCCAGGAATCAGCCCCAGCATTTT
.	.	TRBV19	TRBJ2-3	CASSRAGELSTDTQYF	TGTGCCAGTAGTAGGGCAGGGGAACTTAGCACAGATACGCAGTATTTT
.	TRBD2	TRBV5-4	TRBJ2-3	CASSLSQRDGTQYF	TGTGCCAGCAGCTTGTCACAGCGGGACGGTACGCAGTATTTT
.	TRBD1	TRBV5-4	TRBJ1-2	CASSSNRGRDSYTF	TGTGCCAGCAGCTCAAACAGGGGACGGGATAGCTACACCTTC
.	TRBD1	TRBV5-8	TRBJ1-2	CASSFGQGRGYTF	TGTGCCAGCAGCTTCGGACAGGGACGCGGCTACACCTTC
.	TRBD2	TRBV6-5	TRBJ2-5	CASTPAGRAEETQYF	TGTGCCAGCACCCCGGCAGGGAGGGCCGAAGAGACCCAGTACTTC
.	.	TRBV3-1/TRBV3-2	TRBJ1-5	CASSQDIGDNQPQHF	TGTGCCAGCAGCCAAGACATAGGAGACAATCAGCCCCAGCATTTT
.	.	TRBV19	TRBJ2-3	CASSMTASTDTQYF	TGTGCCAGTAGTATGACTGCTAGCACAGATACGCAGTATTTT
.	.	TRBV7-2	TRBJ2-7	CASSLSSRIYYEQYF	TGTGCCAGCAGCTTATCCAGCAGGATCTACTACGAGCAGTACTTC
.	TRBD2	TRBV5-1	TRBJ2-1	CASSSYGTSLNEQFF	TGCGCCAGCAGCTCTTACGGGACTAGTTTAAATGAGCAGTTCTTC
.	TRBD2	TRBV19	TRBJ2-1	CASSAGNLRNEQFF	TGTGCCAGCTCAGCGGGGAACCTAAGGAATGAGCAGTTCTTC
.	TRBD2	TRBV7-3	TRBJ2-1	CASSLRITGTSWSDEQFF	TGTGCCAGCAGCTTACGTATAACCGGGACTAGCTGGTCGGATGAGCAGTTCTTC
.	TRBD1	TRBV7-9	TRBJ1-4	CASDWGTANEKLFF	TGTGCCAGCGATTGGGGGACAGCTAATGAAAAACTGTTTTTT
.	TRBD2	TRBV5-4	TRBJ2-3	CASSSSGRMGDTQYF	TGTGCCAGCAGTTCAAGCGGGAGGATGGGAGATACGCAGTATTTT
.	.	TRBV5-1	TRBJ1-6	CASSLEGFSPLHF	TGCGCCAGCAGCTTGGAGGGGTTCTCACCCCTCCACTTT